This T cell receptor beta chain is drawn from a study of PD-1 blockade in classical Hodgkin lymphoma. Each of the patients experienced relapse following autologous stem cell transplantation, and their brentuximab vedotin exposure differed. On this clone: Its antigen is not identified.

The protocol was immunoSEQ multiplex PCR, while the TCRdb copy is restricted to in-frame clones and leaves out a portion. The sample shows around 13,000 clones, more than 75% of them seen only once. The CDR3 runs to 14 residues. Germline V gene data show CDR1 as SGHTA and CDR2 as FQGNSA. The V end was cut by 1 base, the J end by 4 bases, with 9 bases between. Study results and caveats: Still unresolved is the cause of the repertoire differences, which may be disease activity or prior therapy. When nivolumab was started under 1 year after ASCT, patients were excluded. Complete responders matched newly diagnosed patients in baseline diversity. At C4D1, TCR diversity had climbed significantly for CD4+ cells, though not for CD8+ cells.

The origin of this receptor is a human donor with classical Hodgkin lymphoma. V usage is TRBV7-2 and J usage is TRBJ2-3, with a weak D call TRBD1 (6 bases). The sequences come from peripheral blood mononuclear cells (PBMCs), collected at baseline. This CDR3 reads CASSLVGGADTQYF. Here the CDR3 DNA reads TGTGCCAGCAGCTTAGTAGGGGGTGCAGATACGCAGTATTTT. The whole variable domain, filled in from reference TRBV7-2 and TRBJ2-3, reads GAGVSQSPSNKVTEKGKDVELRCDPISGHTALYWYRQSLGQGLEFLIYFQGNSAPDKSGLPSDRFSAERTGGSVSTLTIQRTQQEDSAVYLCASSLVGGADTQYFGPGTRLTVL.